This TCR beta chain was retrieved from a study of PD-1 blockade in classical Hodgkin lymphoma. Study results and caveats: Whereas CD4+ TCR diversity had risen significantly by C4D1, CD8+ TCR diversity had not.

Sequencing used immunoSEQ multiplex PCR; TCRdb keeps in-frame clones, though not all of them. Among 41,000 or so clones listed, 55% to 70% were seen once. Germline loops: CDR1 MDHEN, CDR2 SYDVKM. The V end was cut by 3 bases, the J end by 2 bases, with 11 bases between. The CDR3 has 14 residues. In the case of this clone: As yet, its antigen is unknown.

Time point defined: cycle 4 day 1 (C4D1), after less than seven weeks of nivolumab. Every patient relapsed after autologous stem cell transplantation, and brentuximab vedotin exposure varied. The chain has TRBV28 and TRBJ2-7; possibly TRBD1 or TRBD2 for D (6 bases each). The receptor comes from a human donor with classical Hodgkin lymphoma. The sequences come from peripheral blood mononuclear cells (PBMCs), collected before the fourth cycle of nivolumab. The CDR3 sequence is CASSLEGEAYEQYF. In DNA, the CDR3 is TGTGCCAGCAGTTTGGAGGGGGAGGCCTACGAGCAGTACTTC.